The present entry profiles one T cell receptor beta chain with its context. The data were produced by immunoSEQ multiplex PCR, yet TCRdb's version contains in-frame clones alone and is incomplete. The sample gives over 14,000 clones, about 70% of which show up once; 13% to 15% is in the top ten. The sample is drawn from a study of T cells after somatic rescue of genetic block. This receptor was identified in a boy younger than 18. Input material: peripheral blood mononuclear cells (PBMCs).

The CDR3, as DNA: TGCGCCAGCAGCTTGGAGGGGGGCAATCAGCCCCAGCATTTT. This translates into CASSLEGGNQPQHF. The chain carries TRBV5-1 and TRBJ1-5; tentatively, D is TRBD1 (6 bases). CDR1 SGHRS and CDR2 YFSETQ come from the germline V gene. The CDR3 extends over 14 amino acids. Trimming cost V 0 bases and J 2 bases, with 6 bases left between them.